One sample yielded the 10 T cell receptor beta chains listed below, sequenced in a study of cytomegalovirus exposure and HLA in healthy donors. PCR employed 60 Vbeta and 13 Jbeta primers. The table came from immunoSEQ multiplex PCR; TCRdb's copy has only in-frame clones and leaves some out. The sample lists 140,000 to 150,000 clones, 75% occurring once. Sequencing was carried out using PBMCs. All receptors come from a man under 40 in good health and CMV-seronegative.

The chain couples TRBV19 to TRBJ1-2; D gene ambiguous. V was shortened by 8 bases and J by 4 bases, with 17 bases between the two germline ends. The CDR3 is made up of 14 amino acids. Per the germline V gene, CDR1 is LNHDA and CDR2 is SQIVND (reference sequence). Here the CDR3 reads CASLEEDAAYGYTF. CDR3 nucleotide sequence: TGTGCCAGTCTAGAGGAGGATGCGGCCTATGGCTACACCTTC.

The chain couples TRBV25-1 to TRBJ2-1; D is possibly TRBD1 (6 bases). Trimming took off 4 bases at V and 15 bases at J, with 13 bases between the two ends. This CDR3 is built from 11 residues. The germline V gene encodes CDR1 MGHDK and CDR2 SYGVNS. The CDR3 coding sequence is TGTGCCAGCAGTGGTGTACAGGGACCGTTCTTC. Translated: CASSGVQGPFF. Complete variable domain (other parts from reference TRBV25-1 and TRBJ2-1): EADIYQTPRYLVIGTGKKITLECSQTMGHDKMYWYQQDPGMELHLIHYSYGVNSTEKGDLSSESTVSRIRTEHFPLTLESARPSHTSQYLCASSGVQGPFFGPGTRLTVL.

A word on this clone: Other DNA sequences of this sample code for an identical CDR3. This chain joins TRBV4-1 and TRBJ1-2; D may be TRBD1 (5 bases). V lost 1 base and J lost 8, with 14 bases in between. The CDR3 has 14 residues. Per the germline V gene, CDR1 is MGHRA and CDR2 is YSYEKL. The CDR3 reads CASSQAGEGWGYTF. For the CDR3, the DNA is TGCGCCAGCAGCCAAGCGGGGGAAGGGTGGGGCTACACCTTC.

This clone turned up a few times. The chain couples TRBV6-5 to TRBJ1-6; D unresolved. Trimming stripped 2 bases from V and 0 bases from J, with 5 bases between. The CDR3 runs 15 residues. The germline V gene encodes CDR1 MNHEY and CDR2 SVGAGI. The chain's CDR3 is CASSYGSSYNSPLHF. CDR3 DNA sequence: TGTGCCAGCAGTTACGGGAGCTCCTATAATTCACCCCTCCACTTT.

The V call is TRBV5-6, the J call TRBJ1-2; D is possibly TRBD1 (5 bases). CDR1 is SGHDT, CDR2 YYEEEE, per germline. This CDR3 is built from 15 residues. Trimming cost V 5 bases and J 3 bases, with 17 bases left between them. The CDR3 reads CASRRRQGLDYGYTF. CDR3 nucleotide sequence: TGTGCCAGCAGACGGCGCCAGGGTTTAGACTATGGCTACACCTTC.

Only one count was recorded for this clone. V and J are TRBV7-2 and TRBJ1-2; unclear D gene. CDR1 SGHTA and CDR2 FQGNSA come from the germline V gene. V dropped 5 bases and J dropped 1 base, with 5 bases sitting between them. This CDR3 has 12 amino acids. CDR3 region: CASSPLNYGYTF. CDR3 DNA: TGTGCCAGCAGCCCCCTTAACTATGGCTACACCTTC.

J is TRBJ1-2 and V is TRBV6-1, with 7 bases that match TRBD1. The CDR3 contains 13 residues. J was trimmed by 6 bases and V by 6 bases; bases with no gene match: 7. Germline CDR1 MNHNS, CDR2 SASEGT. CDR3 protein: CASRADRVDGYTF. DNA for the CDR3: TGTGCCAGCAGAGCTGACAGGGTGGATGGCTACACCTTC.

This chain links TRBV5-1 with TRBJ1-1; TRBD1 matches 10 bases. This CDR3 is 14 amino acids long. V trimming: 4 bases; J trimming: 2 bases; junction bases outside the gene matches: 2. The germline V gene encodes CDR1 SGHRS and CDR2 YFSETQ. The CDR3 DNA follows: TGCGCCAGCAGCACGACAGGGGGCAACACTGAAGCTTTCTTT. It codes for CASSTTGGNTEAFF.

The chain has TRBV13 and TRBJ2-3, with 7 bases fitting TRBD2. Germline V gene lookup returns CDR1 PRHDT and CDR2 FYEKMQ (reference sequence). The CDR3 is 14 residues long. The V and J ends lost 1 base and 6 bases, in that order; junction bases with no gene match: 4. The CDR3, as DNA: TGTGCCAGCAGCTTAGAAGCGGGGTCGGATACGCAGTATTTT. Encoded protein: CASSLEAGSDTQYF.

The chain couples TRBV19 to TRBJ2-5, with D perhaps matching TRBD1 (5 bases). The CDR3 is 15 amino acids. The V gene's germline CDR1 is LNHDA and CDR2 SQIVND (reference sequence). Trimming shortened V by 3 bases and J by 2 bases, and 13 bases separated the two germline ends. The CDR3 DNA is TGTGCCAGTAGTATGGGCCGGACATCTCAAGAGACCCAGTACTTC. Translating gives CASSMGRTSQETQYF.